The clone carrying this TCR beta chain was detected a few times. Its cognate antigen is unknown. These data are taken from a study of identical twins. There are 12 residues in the CDR3. Trimming took 2 bases from V and 7 from J; bases not matched to a gene: 4. CDR1 and CDR2 from the germline V gene are DFQATT and SNEGSKA (reference sequence). Points from the study as a whole: Out-of-frame sharing of TCR alpha in monozygotic twins was underestimated by models. The same donors were not followed; conclusions instead depended on cross-sectional statistical analysis.

Addition of a universal primer site occurred through template switching, and cDNA carried unique molecular identifiers. MiXCR, applied by TCRdb to the 5' RACE reads, yields one record per CDR3 protein. Here the sample spans 200,000 to 300,000 distinct CDR3 sequences, over 9.5% being singletons. The source material was memory T cells sorted from blood. The chain is built from TRBV20-1 and TRBJ2-5, with 7 positions matching TRBD1. The sequence was obtained from a man between 45 and 60 years old in good health. The CDR3 protein is CSARITGATQYF. The DNA of the CDR3 is TGCAGTGCTAGAATAACAGGGGCGACCCAGTACTTC.